The next 11 T cell receptor beta chains were all read from a single sample in a study of blood T cell repertoires in COVID-19. Using immunoSEQ multiplex PCR, the repertoire was profiled, and TCRdb retains in-frame clones only, with some absent. The data contain 100,000 or so clones, more than 85% of them singletons. Sequenced: peripheral blood. All receptors come from a man aged 55-75 years with acute or convalescent COVID-19.

The J gene is TRBJ1-2, the V gene TRBV29-1; D possibly corresponds to TRBD1 (6 bases). V lost 7 bases, J lost 8 bases, and 17 bases lay in between. From germline, CDR1 is SQVTM and CDR2 ANQGSEA. The CDR3 has 12 residues. DNA for the CDR3: TGCAGCGCTTCGGGGGGCGCGCAGGGCTACACCTTC. Translating it yields CSASGGAQGYTF.

J is TRBJ2-2 and V is TRBV9; possible D gene TRBD1, 5 bases. The length of the CDR3 is 15 residues. Looked up from germline, CDR1 is SGDLS and CDR2 is YYNGEE. Trimming took 1 base from V and 6 from J, leaving 13 bases between them. In nucleotides, the CDR3 is TGTGCCAGCAGCGTAATGGCAGGGATCCCCGGGGAGCTGTTTTTT. Translation: CASSVMAGIPGELFF.

About this clone: An end of the junction does not agree with germline; a read error may underlie this. Other DNA variants within this sample encode the same CDR3. The chain has TRBV3-1 (or the pseudogene TRBV3-2) and TRBJ1-5; 11 nucleotides match TRBD1. The CDR3 extends over 15 amino acids. Germline-derived CDR1 and CDR2 are LGHDT and YNNKEL (reference sequence). CDR3 in amino acids: CASSQGTGGNQPQHF. DNA of the CDR3: TGTGCCAGCAGCCAAGGGACAGGGGGCAACCAGCCCCAGCATTTT.

In DNA, the CDR3 is TGTGCCAGCAGGACCGGGAGCGGGAGGCTCGAGCAGTACTTC. This translates into CASRTGSGRLEQYF. The chain employs TRBV6-5 and TRBJ2-7, with 9 positions matching TRBD2. The V segment lost 6 bases and the J segment 6 bases; nucleotides outside the gene matches: 9. The length of the CDR3 is 14 residues. The germline V gene has CDR1 MNHEY and CDR2 SVGAGI.

V gene TRBV6-5 combines with J gene TRBJ1-2; no firm D call. This CDR3 spans 14 amino acids. V shed 0 bases and J shed 8 bases, with 13 bases lying between them. Per the germline V gene, CDR1 is MNHEY and CDR2 is SVGAGI. The CDR3 is CASSYSLRGTGYTF. The CDR3, as DNA: TGTGCCAGCAGTTACTCCCTGCGCGGTACGGGCTACACCTTC.

V is TRBV19 and J is TRBJ2-1, with 10 bases lining up with TRBD2. This CDR3 contains 17 residues. Germline lookup yields CDR1 LNHDA and CDR2 SQIVND (reference sequence). V shed 3 bases, J shed 8 bases, and the junction held 13 bases outside the gene matches. The CDR3 sequence is CASSMGVGTSGTDEQFF. CDR3 coding DNA: TGTGCCAGTAGTATGGGGGTGGGAACTAGCGGGACCGATGAGCAGTTCTTC.

The genes are TRBV19 and TRBJ1-5; D is possibly TRBD1 (5 bases). The CDR3 extends over 17 amino acids. Per the germline V gene, CDR1 is LNHDA and CDR2 is SQIVND (reference sequence). The V gene lost 6 bases and the J gene lost 0 bases, with 18 bases spanning the gap. In nucleotides, the CDR3 is TGTGCCAGTAGCAACACCCAGGGACTTTATAGCAATCAGCCCCAGCATTTT. Translated: CASSNTQGLYSNQPQHF.

This rearrangement joins TRBV6-1 to TRBJ1-6, with D hard to call. The CDR3 extends over 12 amino acids. Per the germline V gene, CDR1 is MNHNS and CDR2 is SASEGT. V was shortened by 3 bases and J by 8 bases, with 5 bases between the two germline ends. For the CDR3, the DNA is TGTGCCAGCAGTGACGGTTATTCACCCCTCCACTTT. Translation: CASSDGYSPLHF.

The chain is built from TRBV5-1 and TRBJ2-7, with D unclear. Germline V gene sequence: CDR1 SGHRS, CDR2 YFSETQ. Trimming cost V 3 bases and J 0 bases, with 10 bases left between them. This CDR3 comprises 14 residues. CDR3 DNA sequence: TGCGCCAGCAGCTCCGACATTCTCTCCTACGAGCAGTACTTC. Its translation: CASSSDILSYEQYF.

A few counts support this clone. The rearrangement links TRBV5-5 to TRBJ1-5, with D possibly TRBD1 on 6 matching bases. The CDR3 totals 14 residues. Germline values: CDR1 SGHKS, CDR2 YYEKEE (reference sequence). V gave up 0 bases and J gave up 2 bases, with 6 bases separating them. The CDR3 DNA reads TGTGCCAGCAGCTTGGGGACAGGCAATCAGCCCCAGCATTTT. Its protein is CASSLGTGNQPQHF.

The rearrangement links TRBV7-7 to TRBJ2-7, with a weak D call TRBD2 (6 bases). The germline CDR1 and CDR2 sequences are SSHAT and FNYEAQ (reference sequence). Trimming left V 0 bases short and J 0 bases short, with 18 bases between. This CDR3 is 18 amino acids long. The CDR3 here is CASSLATSIYSSSYEQYV. CDR3 nucleotide sequence: TGTGCCAGCAGCTTAGCAACTAGCATTTATAGTAGCTCCTACGAGCAGTACGTC.